Listed here are 28 T cell receptor beta chains from one sample, sequenced in a study of blood T cell repertoires in COVID-19. TCRdb keeps only in-frame clones here, not all; method: immunoSEQ multiplex PCR. The top ten clones hold about 4% of a sample with 200,000 to 300,000 clones, approximately 90% of them seen once. Sequencing used peripheral blood. The receptors come from a man aged 55-75 years who had recovered from COVID-19.

This chain joins TRBV18 and TRBJ1-2, with TRBD1 identical over 8 bases. CDR1 and CDR2 (germline): KGHSH, LQKENI. CDR3 length equals 13 residues. V lost 6 bases to trimming and J lost 3 bases; unmatched junction nucleotides: 3. The DNA of the CDR3 is TGTGCCAGCTCCCCGGACAGGGACTATGGCTACACCTTC. Protein: CASSPDRDYGYTF.

The chain joins TRBV27 to TRBJ1-3, with D uncertain. V lost 6 bases and J 0 bases, leaving 12 bases between the germline ends. This CDR3 is 15 amino acids long. Per the germline V gene, CDR1 is MNHEY and CDR2 is SMNVEV (reference sequence). The CDR3 spells CASRPTLASGNTIYF. The CDR3 DNA follows: TGTGCCAGCAGGCCTACCCTCGCCTCTGGAAACACCATATATTTT.

About this clone itself: The same CDR3 arises from other DNA sequences in this sample as well. The gene calls are TRBV9 and TRBJ2-3; TRBD1 matches at 7 bases. Germline CDR1 SGDLS, CDR2 YYNGEE. Unmatched junction bases numbered 4, after V lost 0 bases and J lost 6 bases. This CDR3 has 14 residues. This chain's CDR3 is CASSVGQGADTQYF. The CDR3 DNA reads TGTGCCAGCAGCGTAGGACAGGGCGCCGATACGCAGTATTTT.

This chain connects TRBV7-3 to TRBJ1-1, with D uncertain. Germline CDR1 and CDR2: SGHTA and FQGTGA. The CDR3 is 15 amino acids. Trimming stripped 5 bases from V and 4 bases from J, with 17 bases between. The CDR3 region has the DNA TGTGCCAGCAGCCCCTTCGGCCGGGAACTCACTGAAGCTTTCTTT. Translated, it gives CASSPFGRELTEAFF.

The chain recombines TRBV11-1 with TRBJ2-1, with D perhaps matching TRBD2 (6 bases). CDR3 length: 13 amino acids. V shed 1 base and J shed 7 bases, with 8 bases lying between them. The V gene's germline CDR1 is SGHAT and CDR2 FQDESV (reference sequence). This CDR3 reads CASSLGGVNEQFF. CDR3 coding DNA: TGTGCCAGCAGCTTAGGGGGGGTTAATGAGCAGTTCTTC.

A single count supports this clone. The chain couples TRBV5-1 to TRBJ2-3; D uncertain. This CDR3 is 14 amino acids long. Deletions cut 0 bases from V and 2 bases from J, with 7 bases between. Germline V gene data show CDR1 as SGHRS and CDR2 as YFSETQ. In DNA form, the CDR3 reads TGCGCCAGCAGCTTGGACAGCCTCACAGATACGCAGTATTTT. This gives the protein CASSLDSLTDTQYF.

The V and J genes are TRBV28 and TRBJ2-7; D is undetermined. There are 14 residues in the CDR3. Trimming stripped 3 bases from V and 6 bases from J, with 15 bases between. Germline V CDR1 and CDR2: MDHEN, SYDVKM. The CDR3 bases are TGTGCCAGCAGTTTTCCGGCGGCGTTGGCCGAGCAGTACTTC. This sequence encodes CASSFPAALAEQYF.

J is TRBJ2-3 and V is TRBV6-5; 9 bases map to TRBD1. V shed 3 bases and J 5 bases; nucleotides not matched to a gene: 3. Germline V gives CDR1 MNHEY, CDR2 SVGAGI. This CDR3 spans 14 amino acids. CDR3 DNA sequence: TGTGCCAGCAGTTATTGGGACAGGGAAGATACGCAGTATTTT. This encodes CASSYWDREDTQYF.

Only a few counts were recorded for this clone. This chain joins TRBV2 and TRBJ1-3; D not resolved. The germline V gene has CDR1 SNHLY and CDR2 FYNNEI. V was clipped by 3 bases and J by 0 bases, with 9 bases between them. CDR3 length equals 15 residues. This chain's CDR3 is CASSERWSSGNTIYF. CDR3 DNA: TGTGCCAGCAGTGAGAGGTGGAGCTCTGGAAACACCATATATTTT.

The chain recombines TRBV11-2 with TRBJ1-2; D is possibly TRBD1 (5 bases). The CDR3 sequence is 13 residues long. With 5 bases removed from V and 5 bases from J, the gap between germline ends came to 12 bases. Germline V gives CDR1 SGHAT, CDR2 FQNNGV. This chain's CDR3 is CASSPTGPYGYTF. The CDR3 DNA reads as TGTGCCAGCAGCCCCACAGGTCCTTATGGCTACACCTTC.

The rearrangement uses TRBV14 and TRBJ1-1, with 8 bases fitting TRBD1. Germline values: CDR1 SGHDN, CDR2 FVKESK. V lost 4 bases, J lost 4 bases, and 11 bases stayed unmatched. The CDR3 covers 16 residues. The CDR3 reads CASSLGQGPPSTEAFF. CDR3 DNA: TGTGCCAGCAGCCTAGGACAGGGTCCGCCTAGCACTGAAGCTTTCTTT.

The J gene is TRBJ1-1, the V gene TRBV5-1, with D tentatively TRBD1 (5 bases). This CDR3 spans 15 amino acids. Germline V gene data show CDR1 as SGHRS and CDR2 as YFSETQ. Trimming removed 1 base at V and 3 bases at J, with 13 bases between. CDR3 DNA sequence: TGCGCCAGCAGCTTGATTCCAGGGTGGGACACTGAAGCTTTCTTT. This gives the protein CASSLIPGWDTEAFF.

The V call is TRBV5-4, the J call TRBJ2-3; 9 bases align to TRBD2. J was trimmed by 7 bases and V by 4 bases; bases with no gene match: 10. Germline assignment: CDR1 SGHNT and CDR2 YYREEE (reference sequence). This CDR3 is built from 15 residues. CDR3 in DNA: TGTGCCAGCAGCCCCGGGACTAGCCGATCAAATACGCAGTATTTT. Encoded protein: CASSPGTSRSNTQYF.

J is TRBJ1-5 and V is TRBV19; 7 positions agree with TRBD1. The CDR3 length is 16 residues. Trimming cost V 7 bases and J 0 bases; bases outside gene matches: 9. Germline lookup yields CDR1 LNHDA and CDR2 SQIVND (reference sequence). CDR3 protein: CASTSSQGVSNQPQHF. The CDR3 DNA is TGTGCCAGTACCTCGTCGCAGGGGGTTAGCAATCAGCCCCAGCATTTT.

The V gene is TRBV5-6, the J gene TRBJ1-2; 8 bases agree with TRBD1. The germline CDR1 and CDR2 sequences are SGHDT and YYEEEE. The V segment lost 4 bases and the J segment 4 bases; nucleotides outside the gene matches: 6. The CDR3 length is 14 residues. The CDR3: CASSVGQGGYGYTF. DNA for the CDR3: TGTGCCAGCAGCGTCGGACAGGGAGGCTATGGCTACACCTTC.

The V gene is TRBV7-3, the J gene TRBJ1-1; 8 nucleotides line up with TRBD1. There are 14 residues in the CDR3. CDR1 and CDR2 from the germline V gene are SGHTA and FQGTGA. The V gene end was trimmed by 0 bases and the J gene end by 5 bases; junction bases not matched to a gene: 2. CDR3 in amino acids: CASSLTGDRTEAFF. Written as DNA, the CDR3 is TGTGCCAGCAGCTTAACAGGGGACAGGACTGAAGCTTTCTTT.

This clone occurred once. This sample includes further DNA sequences coding for the same CDR3. This chain joins TRBV7-2 and TRBJ2-5; 7 nucleotides agree with TRBD2. Unmatched junction bases numbered 5, after V lost 3 bases and J lost 4 bases. The CDR3 is 14 amino acids. The germline V gene has CDR1 SGHTA and CDR2 FQGNSA. CDR3 protein: CASSLAGRGETQYF. As DNA, the CDR3 is TGTGCCAGCAGCTTGGCGGGGAGGGGAGAGACCCAGTACTTC.

The chain couples TRBV18 to TRBJ1-3, with D maybe TRBD1 (5 bases). The CDR3 is made up of 15 amino acids. Looked up from germline, CDR1 is KGHSH and CDR2 is LQKENI. Trimming took 4 bases from V and 0 from J, leaving 10 bases between them. The chain's CDR3 is CASSLDSASGNTIYF. DNA of the CDR3: TGTGCCAGCTCACTAGACAGCGCCTCTGGAAACACCATATATTTT. Using reference TRBV18 and TRBJ1-3 for the parts outside the CDR3, the full variable domain is NAGVMQNPRHLVRRRGQEARLRCSPMKGHSHVYWYRQLPEEGLKFMVYLQKENIIDESGMPKERFSAEFPKEGPSILRIQQVVRGDSAAYFCASSLDSASGNTIYFGEGSWLTVV.

This chain links TRBV7-2 with TRBJ2-1; 8 bases fit TRBD2. Germline CDR1 and CDR2: SGHTA and FQGNSA. CDR3 size: 15 residues. The V segment lost 4 bases and the J segment 8 bases; nucleotides outside the gene matches: 10. The CDR3 DNA reads as TGTGCCAGCAGCTCCAAGAGCGGGGGCCGCGATGAGCAGTTCTTC. Translating it yields CASSSKSGGRDEQFF.

This sequence joins TRBV29-1 and TRBJ2-5; the match to TRBD1 covers 8 bases. The CDR3 contains 14 residues. Germline CDR1 reads SQVTM; CDR2 reads ANQGSEA. Losses at the gene ends were 7 bases for V and 2 bases for J; bases not matched to a gene: 9. The CDR3 is CSGRQGSGQETQYF. The CDR3 DNA sequence: TGCAGCGGCCGACAGGGGAGTGGGCAAGAGACCCAGTACTTC.

The chain joins TRBV5-6 to TRBJ2-1; 8 nucleotides agree with TRBD1. The CDR3 contains 15 residues. Per the germline V gene, CDR1 is SGHDT and CDR2 is YYEEEE. J was trimmed by 4 bases and V by 4 bases; bases with no gene match: 7. The CDR3 loop is CASSVRDRPYNEQFF. CDR3 DNA: TGTGCCAGCAGCGTCCGGGACAGGCCATACAATGAGCAGTTCTTC.

This sequence joins TRBV11-3 and TRBJ2-1, with 7 bases lining up with TRBD2. In germline, CDR1 is SGHNT, CDR2 YENEEA. Losses at the gene ends were 0 bases for V and 14 bases for J; bases not matched to a gene: 7. CDR3 length: 13 amino acids. The chain's CDR3 is CASSLEGFGRKFF. The CDR3 region has the DNA TGTGCCAGCAGCTTAGAAGGGTTCGGGAGGAAGTTCTTC.

The sample holds many counts of this clone. The rearrangement links TRBV3-1 (or the pseudogene TRBV3-2) to TRBJ2-7, with 10 nucleotides matching TRBD1. Per germline, CDR1 LGHDT and CDR2 YNNKEL (reference sequence). V was pared by 5 bases and J by 6 bases, with 4 bases of the junction left unmatched. The CDR3 spans 13 residues. The CDR3 nucleotides read TGTGCCAGCAGCTTTGGACAGGGGGGCGAGCAGTACTTC. It specifies CASSFGQGGEQYF.

The rearrangement links TRBV6-2 or TRBV6-3 to TRBJ1-6; D not resolved. This CDR3 comprises 13 residues. Germline V CDR1 and CDR2: MNHEY, SVGEGT. With 5 bases removed from V and 10 bases from J, the gap between germline ends came to 12 bases. CDR3 bases: TGTGCCAGCAGTGACACCAACATATCACCCCTCCACTTT. It encodes CASSDTNISPLHF.

This clone was observed a few times. The CDR3 protein is CASSLSREQYF. As DNA, the CDR3 is TGTGCCAGCAGCTTGTCGCGGGAGCAGTACTTC. This chain joins TRBV5-6 and TRBJ2-7, with D unclear. The ends were cut back, 1 base at V and 7 bases at J, with 6 bases in the middle. Germline-derived CDR1 and CDR2 are SGHDT and YYEEEE. The CDR3 runs 11 residues.

The chain joins TRBV11-2 to TRBJ2-5, with 12 bases aligning to TRBD2. Per the germline V gene, CDR1 is SGHAT and CDR2 is FQNNGV. The CDR3 sequence is 16 residues long. The V gene end was trimmed by 4 bases and the J gene end by 4 bases; junction bases not matched to a gene: 7. The CDR3 coding sequence is TGTGCCAGCAGCTCCCGACAGACTAGCGGGGGAGAGACCCAGTACTTC. Residues: CASSSRQTSGGETQYF.

This chain connects TRBV7-3 to TRBJ2-2, with D perhaps TRBD1 (6 bases). CDR3 length: 16 residues. Trimming removed 6 bases from V and 0 bases from J, with 14 bases in between. In germline, CDR1 is SGHTA, CDR2 FQGTGA. CDR3 bases: TGTGCCAGCAGAAAAGGTGGACAGCCGAACACCGGGGAGCTGTTTTTT. Translation gives CASRKGGQPNTGELFF. Using reference TRBV7-3 and TRBJ2-2 for the parts outside the CDR3, the full variable domain is GAGVSQTPSNKVTEKGKYVELRCDPISGHTALYWYRQSLGQGPEFLIYFQGTGAADDSGLPNDRFFAVRPEGSVSTLKIQRTERGDSAVYLCASRKGGQPNTGELFFGEGSRLTVL.

The genes are TRBV10-3 and TRBJ1-2; unclear D gene. The CDR3 extends over 14 amino acids. Per the germline V gene, CDR1 is ENHRY and CDR2 is SYGVKD. V lost 3 bases, J lost 0 bases, and 8 bases lay in between. CDR3 loop: CAISDRLTNYGYTF. The DNA of the CDR3 is TGTGCCATCAGTGACAGGCTCACTAACTATGGCTACACCTTC.